This entry features one TCR beta chain sequence. This specimen belongs to a study of blood T cell repertoires in COVID-19. Study context: Samples taken during acute and convalescent COVID-19 were collected in the United States, Italy and Spain. PBMCs, B-cell-depleted T cells, or T cells were the source of the cDNA or gDNA that made up the material.

While infection was still active, Seattle patients were enrolled and then followed longitudinally. The data were produced by immunoSEQ multiplex PCR, yet TCRdb's version contains in-frame clones alone and is incomplete. The sample lists more than 80,000 clones, over 60% occurring once. There are 15 residues in the CDR3. From germline, CDR1 is MGHRA and CDR2 YSYEKL. Trimming stripped 8 bases from V and 0 bases from J, with 17 bases between. This sequence joins TRBV4-1 and TRBJ2-7, with a tentative D call TRBD1 (6 bases). The receptor was derived from a man aged 80 or over with COVID-19, enrolled during active disease. The specimen was peripheral blood. In DNA form, the CDR3 reads TGCGCCAGCTGCCGACAGGACTTTAACTCCTACGAGCAGTACTTC. It is translated as CASCRQDFNSYEQYF.